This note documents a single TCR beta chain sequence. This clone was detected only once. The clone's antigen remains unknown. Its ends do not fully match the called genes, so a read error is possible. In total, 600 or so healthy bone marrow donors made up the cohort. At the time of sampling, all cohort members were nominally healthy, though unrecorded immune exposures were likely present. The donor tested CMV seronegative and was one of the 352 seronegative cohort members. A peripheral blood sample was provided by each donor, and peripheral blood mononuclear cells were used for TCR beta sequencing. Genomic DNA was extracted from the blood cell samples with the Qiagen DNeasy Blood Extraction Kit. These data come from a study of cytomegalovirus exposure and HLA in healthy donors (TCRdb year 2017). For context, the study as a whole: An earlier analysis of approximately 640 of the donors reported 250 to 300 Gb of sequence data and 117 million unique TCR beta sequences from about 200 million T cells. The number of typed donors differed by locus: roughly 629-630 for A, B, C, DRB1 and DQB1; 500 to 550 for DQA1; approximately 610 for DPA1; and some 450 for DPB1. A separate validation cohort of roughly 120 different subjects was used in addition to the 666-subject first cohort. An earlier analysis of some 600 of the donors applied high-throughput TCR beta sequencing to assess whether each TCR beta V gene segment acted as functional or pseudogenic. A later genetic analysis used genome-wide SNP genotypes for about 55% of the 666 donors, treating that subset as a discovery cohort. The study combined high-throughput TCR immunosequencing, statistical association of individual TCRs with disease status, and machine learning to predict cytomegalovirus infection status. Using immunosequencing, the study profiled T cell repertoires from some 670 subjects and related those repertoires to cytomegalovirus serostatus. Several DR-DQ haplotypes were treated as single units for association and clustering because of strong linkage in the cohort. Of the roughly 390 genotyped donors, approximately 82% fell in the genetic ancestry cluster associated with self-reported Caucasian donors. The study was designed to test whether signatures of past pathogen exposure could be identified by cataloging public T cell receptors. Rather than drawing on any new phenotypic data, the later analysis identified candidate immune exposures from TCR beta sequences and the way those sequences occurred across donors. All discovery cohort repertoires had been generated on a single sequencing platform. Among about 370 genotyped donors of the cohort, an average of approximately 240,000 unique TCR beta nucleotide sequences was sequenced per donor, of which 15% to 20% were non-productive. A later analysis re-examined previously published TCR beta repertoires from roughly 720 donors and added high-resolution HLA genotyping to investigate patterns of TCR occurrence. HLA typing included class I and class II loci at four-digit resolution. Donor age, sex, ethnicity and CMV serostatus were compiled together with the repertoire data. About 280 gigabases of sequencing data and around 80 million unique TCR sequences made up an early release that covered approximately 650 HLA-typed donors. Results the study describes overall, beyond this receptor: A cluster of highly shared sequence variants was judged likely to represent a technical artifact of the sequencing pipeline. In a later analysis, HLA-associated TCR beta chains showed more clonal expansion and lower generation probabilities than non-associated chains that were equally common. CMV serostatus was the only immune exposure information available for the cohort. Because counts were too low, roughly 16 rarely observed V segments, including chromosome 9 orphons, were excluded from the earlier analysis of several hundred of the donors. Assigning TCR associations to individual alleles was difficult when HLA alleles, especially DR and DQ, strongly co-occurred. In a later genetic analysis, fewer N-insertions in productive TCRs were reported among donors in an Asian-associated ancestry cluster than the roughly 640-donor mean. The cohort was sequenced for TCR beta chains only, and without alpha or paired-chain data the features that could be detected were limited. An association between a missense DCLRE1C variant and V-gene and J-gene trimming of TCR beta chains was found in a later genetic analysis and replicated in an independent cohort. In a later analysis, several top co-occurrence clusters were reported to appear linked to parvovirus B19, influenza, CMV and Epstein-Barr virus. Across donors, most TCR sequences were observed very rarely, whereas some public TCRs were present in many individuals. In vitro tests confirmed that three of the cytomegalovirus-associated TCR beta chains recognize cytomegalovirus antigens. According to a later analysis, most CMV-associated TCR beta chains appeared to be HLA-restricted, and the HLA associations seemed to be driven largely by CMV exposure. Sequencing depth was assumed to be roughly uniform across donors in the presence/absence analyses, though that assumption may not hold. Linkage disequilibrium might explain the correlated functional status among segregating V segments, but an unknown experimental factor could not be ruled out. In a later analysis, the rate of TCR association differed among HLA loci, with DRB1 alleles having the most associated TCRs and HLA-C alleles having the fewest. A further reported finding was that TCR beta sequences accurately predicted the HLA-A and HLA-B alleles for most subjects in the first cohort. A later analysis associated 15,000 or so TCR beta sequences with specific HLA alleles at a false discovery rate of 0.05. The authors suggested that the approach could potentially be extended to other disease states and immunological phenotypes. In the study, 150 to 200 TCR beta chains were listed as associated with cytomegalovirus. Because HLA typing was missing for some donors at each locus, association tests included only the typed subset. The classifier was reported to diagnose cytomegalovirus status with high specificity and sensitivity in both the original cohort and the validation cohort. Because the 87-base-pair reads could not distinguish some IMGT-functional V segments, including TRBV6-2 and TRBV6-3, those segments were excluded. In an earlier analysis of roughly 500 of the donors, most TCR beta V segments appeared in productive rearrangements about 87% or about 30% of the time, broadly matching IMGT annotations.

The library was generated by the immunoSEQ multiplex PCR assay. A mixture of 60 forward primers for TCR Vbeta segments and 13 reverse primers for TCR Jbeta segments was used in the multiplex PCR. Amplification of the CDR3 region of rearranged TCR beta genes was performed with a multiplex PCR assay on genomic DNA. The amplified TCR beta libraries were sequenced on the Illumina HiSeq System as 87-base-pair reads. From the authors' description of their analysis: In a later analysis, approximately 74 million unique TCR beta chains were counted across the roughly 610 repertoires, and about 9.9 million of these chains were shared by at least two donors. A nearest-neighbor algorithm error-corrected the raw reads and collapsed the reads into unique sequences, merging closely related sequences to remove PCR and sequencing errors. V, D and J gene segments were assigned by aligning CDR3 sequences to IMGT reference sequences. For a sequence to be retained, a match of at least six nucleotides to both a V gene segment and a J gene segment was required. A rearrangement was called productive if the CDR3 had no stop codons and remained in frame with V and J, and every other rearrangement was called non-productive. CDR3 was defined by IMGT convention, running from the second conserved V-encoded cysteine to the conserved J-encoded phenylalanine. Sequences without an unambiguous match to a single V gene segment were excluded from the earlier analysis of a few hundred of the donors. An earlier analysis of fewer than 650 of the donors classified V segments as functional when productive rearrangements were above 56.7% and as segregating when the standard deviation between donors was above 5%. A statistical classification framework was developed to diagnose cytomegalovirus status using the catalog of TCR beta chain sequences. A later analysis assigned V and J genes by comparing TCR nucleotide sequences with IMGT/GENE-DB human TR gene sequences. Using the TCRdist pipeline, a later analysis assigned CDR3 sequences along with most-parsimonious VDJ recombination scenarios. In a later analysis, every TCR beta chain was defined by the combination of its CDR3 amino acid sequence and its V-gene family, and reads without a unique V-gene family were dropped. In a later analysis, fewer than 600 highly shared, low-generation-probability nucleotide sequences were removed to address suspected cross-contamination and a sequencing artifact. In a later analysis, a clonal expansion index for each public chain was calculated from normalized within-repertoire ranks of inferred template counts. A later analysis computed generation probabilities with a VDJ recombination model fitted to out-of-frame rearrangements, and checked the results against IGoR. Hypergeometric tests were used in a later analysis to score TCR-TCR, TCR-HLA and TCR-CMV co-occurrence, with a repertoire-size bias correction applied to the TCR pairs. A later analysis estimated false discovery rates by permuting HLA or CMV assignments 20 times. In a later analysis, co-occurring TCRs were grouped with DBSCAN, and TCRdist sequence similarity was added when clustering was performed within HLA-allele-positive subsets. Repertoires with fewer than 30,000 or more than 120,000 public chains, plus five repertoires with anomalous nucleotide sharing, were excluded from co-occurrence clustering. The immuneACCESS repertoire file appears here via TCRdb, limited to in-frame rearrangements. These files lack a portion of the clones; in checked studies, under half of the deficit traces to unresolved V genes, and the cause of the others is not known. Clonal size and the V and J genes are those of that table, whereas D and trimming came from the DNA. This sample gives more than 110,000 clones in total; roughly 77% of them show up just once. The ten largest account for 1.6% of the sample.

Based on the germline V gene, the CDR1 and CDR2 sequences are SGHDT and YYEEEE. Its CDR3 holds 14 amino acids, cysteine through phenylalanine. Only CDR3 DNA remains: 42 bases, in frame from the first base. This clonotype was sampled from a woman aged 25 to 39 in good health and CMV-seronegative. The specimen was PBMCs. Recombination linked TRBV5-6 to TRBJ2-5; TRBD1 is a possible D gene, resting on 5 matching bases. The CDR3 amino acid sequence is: CASNYGAPQETRYF. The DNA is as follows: TGTGCCAGCAACTATGGGGCGCCTCAGGAGACCCGGTACTTC. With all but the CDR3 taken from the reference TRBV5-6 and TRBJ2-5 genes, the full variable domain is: DAGVTQSPTHLIKTRGQQVTLRCSPKSGHDTVSWYQQALGQGPQFIFQYYEEEERQRGNFPDRFSGHQFPNYSSELNVNALLLGDSALYLCASNYGAPQETRYFGPGTRLLVL.